Listed below are T cell receptor beta chains from one sample, sequenced in a study of T cell repertoires in aging, cancer and after chemotherapy. MiXCR, run by TCRdb on the multiplex PCR reads, gives a single entry per CDR3 protein. The table lists around 8,600 distinct CDR3 sequences, 23% of them singletons. The sample taken for sequencing was blood. The source of these receptors is a human donor with a blood cancer. The donor label of this sample is uncertain. Both conserved end residues are part of each CDR3. The D gene is left open where the match is weak. Some rows have no size entry. The others give once, few or many, or a class for an expanded clone.

>TRBD1|medium-sized|TRBJ2-5|TRBV30
TGTGCCTGGAGTAAGCTCGGGACAGGGCGGCAAGAGACCCAGTACTTC
CAWSKLGTGRQETQYF
>NA|few|TRBJ1-5|TRBV7-9
TGTGCCAGCAGCTTCGGGACACTCAACAAAAATCAGCCCCAGCATTTT
CASSFGTLNKNQPQHF
>NA|few|TRBJ1-2|TRBV6-5
TGTGCCAGCAGTTACTCTGCGGTAAACTATGGCTACACCTTC
CASSYSAVNYGYTF
>NA|few|TRBJ2-2|TRBV6-4
TGTGCCAGCAGTGACTCGGCGAACACCGGGGAGCTGTTTTTT
CASSDSANTGELFF
>NA|medium-sized|TRBJ2-5|TRBV30
TGTGCCTGGTCTCCGGGGCGTGAGACCCAGTACTTC
CAWSPGRETQYF
>NA|NA|TRBJ1-2|TRBV20-1
TGCAGTGCTAGAGTGTCGGGTACGTTTGGCTACACCTTC
CSARVSGTFGYTF
>NA|medium-sized|TRBJ1-2|TRBV18
TGTGCCAGCTCACCGAAGACAGCTAACTATGGCTACACCTTC
CASSPKTANYGYTF
>NA|few|TRBJ1-5|TRBV19
TGTGCCAGTAGTATAGTGGCCAGGGCCGATAACATTTCCAGCAATCAGCCCCAGCATTTT
CASSIVARADNISSNQPQHF
>NA|medium-sized|TRBJ2-1|TRBV10-3
TGTGCCATCAGTGAGGAAGAAAAGTTAGGTGAGCAGTTCTTC
CAISEEEKLGEQFF
>NA|few|TRBJ1-2|TRBV7-6
TGTGCCAGCAGCGGCTACAGGGAAGAGAACTATGGCTACACCTTC
CASSGYREENYGYTF
>NA|NA|TRBJ2-7|TRBV7-9
TGTGCCAGCAGCTTAGAGGGGACATCCAAGGGGAAGCAGTACTTC
CASSLEGTSKGKQYF
>TRBD1|many|TRBJ1-2|TRBV6-5
TGTGCCAGCAGTCCTACGGGACAGGGGCTCTATGGCTACACCTTC
CASSPTGQGLYGYTF
>TRBD2|NA|TRBJ2-3|TRBV7-3
TGTGCCAGCAGCTTAGGTCGTACTAGCGGGATCCTTGATACGCAGTATTTT
CASSLGRTSGILDTQYF
>NA|NA|TRBJ1-2|TRBV15
TGTGCCACCAGCAGGAAAACAGGGCTTACGGCCGGCTACACCTTC
CATSRKTGLTAGYTF
>NA|medium-sized|TRBJ2-7|TRBV11-1
TGTGCCAGCAGCTTAGGAGCGGGTAACTTCTACGAGCAGTACTTC
CASSLGAGNFYEQYF
>TRBD2|medium-sized|TRBJ2-1|TRBV19
TGTGCCAGTAGTATCCCCTGGGGGCGGGGGGACAATGAGCAGTTCTTC
CASSIPWGRGDNEQFF
>NA|NA|TRBJ1-1|TRBV5-5
TGTGCCAGCAGCTTGCAGTCCGACACTGAAGCTTTCTTT
CASSLQSDTEAFF
>TRBD2|NA|TRBJ2-1|TRBV30
TGTGCCTGGACCAGCGGGAGGCTTGGGCCTGAGCAGTTCTTC
CAWTSGRLGPEQFF
>NA|medium-sized|TRBJ2-1|TRBV19
TGTGCCAGTAGTATCGCGCCTCCGCCCGCCCCCAATGAGCAGTTCTTC
CASSIAPPPAPNEQFF
>TRBD1|medium-sized|TRBJ2-1|TRBV19
TGTGCCAGTAGTATTGGGGGGACAGGGGTCTACAATGAGCAGTTCTTC
CASSIGGTGVYNEQFF
>TRBD2|NA|TRBJ2-3|TRBV10-3
TGTGCCATCAGTTCCGGGACTAGCGGGTGGGACACAGATACGCAGTATTTT
CAISSGTSGWDTDTQYF
>NA|NA|TRBJ2-1|TRBV12-3/TRBV12-4
TGTGCCAGCAGTTTAGCTGGGGGACCCAGCTCCTACAATGAGCAGTTCTTC
CASSLAGGPSSYNEQFF
>NA|medium-sized|TRBJ2-2|TRBV7-6
TGTGCCAGCAGCTTAGAGCCCAGGCTCACCGGGGAGCTGTTTTTT
CASSLEPRLTGELFF
>TRBD1|few|TRBJ1-2|TRBV5-1
TGCGCCAGCAGCGGCGCCGGGACAGGCTATGGCTACACCTTC
CASSGAGTGYGYTF
>NA|many|TRBJ2-7|TRBV5-4
TGTGCCAGCAGCTTGATAGGGTCGGGATACGAGCAGTACTTC
CASSLIGSGYEQYF
>NA|medium-sized|TRBJ2-3|TRBV5-6
TGTGCCAGCAGCCCGGGTTTGCTCTGGGACAGCACAGATACGCAGTATTTT
CASSPGLLWDSTDTQYF
>NA|NA|TRBJ2-2|TRBV12-5
TGTGCTAGTGGTCCCCCGAACACCGGGGAGCTGTTTTTT
CASGPPNTGELFF
>NA|few|TRBJ1-2|TRBV6-1
TGTGCCAGCAGTGAGATGGCACGTATTAACTATGGCTACACCTTC
CASSEMARINYGYTF
>TRBD2|NA|TRBJ2-1|TRBV5-1
TGCGCCAGCAGCCCGGGACTAGTCAATGAGCAGTTCTTC
CASSPGLVNEQFF
>TRBD1|medium-sized|TRBJ1-1|TRBV29-1
TGCAGCGTCCTCCTACCGACAGGGAGTGTAACTGAAGCTTTCTTT
CSVLLPTGSVTEAFF
>NA|NA|TRBJ2-4|TRBV6-1
TGTGCCAGCAGTGAAGCCGGGGGTAGCATTCAGTACTTC
CASSEAGGSIQYF
>TRBD2|NA|TRBJ2-3|TRBV11-1
TGTGCCAGCAGCTTAGGATCTAGCGGGAGTAGCACAGATACGCAGTATTTT
CASSLGSSGSSTDTQYF
>NA|medium-sized|TRBJ1-2|TRBV29-1
TGCAGCACATGGACGGGAGACACTGGGAGCGGCTACACCTTC
CSTWTGDTGSGYTF
>TRBD1|medium-sized|TRBJ1-2|TRBV5-4
TGTGCCAGCAGCTTCGGGACAGGAGGTGGCTACACCTTC
CASSFGTGGGYTF
>TRBD2|many|TRBJ2-3|TRBV5-5
TGTGCCAGCAGCTTTAGCGGGAGCACAGATACGCAGTATTTT
CASSFSGSTDTQYF
>NA|medium-sized|TRBJ1-4|TRBV27
TGTGCCAGCGGACGGAGGGAAAAACTGTTTTTT
CASGRREKLFF
>NA|NA|TRBJ2-5|TRBV5-6
TGCGCCAGCAGCTTGTCGGGATCCCAAGAGACCCAGTACTTC
CASSLSGSQETQYF
>TRBD1|few|TRBJ1-1|TRBV19
TGTGCCAGTACCTTGACAGGGATCATGAACACTGAAGCTTTCTTT
CASTLTGIMNTEAFF
>NA|NA|TRBJ1-2|TRBV5-1
TGCGCCAGCAGCTTCACAGGTTTAGGGCACTATGGCTACACCTTC
CASSFTGLGHYGYTF
>NA|NA|TRBJ1-4|TRBV10-1
TGCGCCAGCAGGCGGACAGTAAATTCAACTAATGAAAAACTGTTTTTT
CASRRTVNSTNEKLFF
>TRBD2|NA|TRBJ2-3|TRBV19
TGTGCCAGTAGTATGGGACTAGCGGCAGATACGCAGTATTTT
CASSMGLAADTQYF
>TRBD1|medium-sized|TRBJ2-3|TRBV18
TGTGCCAGCTCCCCGACAGGGTTCGATACGCAGTATTTT
CASSPTGFDTQYF
>NA|NA|TRBJ2-4|TRBV27
TGTGCCAGCAGTTATTTGGAGGTGGACATTCAGTACTTC
CASSYLEVDIQYF
>NA|medium-sized|TRBJ2-5|TRBV30
TGTGCCTGGAGCGTACAGGGTCGAGAGACCCAGTACTTC
CAWSVQGRETQYF
>NA|NA|TRBJ1-5|TRBV30
TGTGCCTGGAGTTTTAGGGGATCGAAAACGTATCAGCCCCAGCATTTT
CAWSFRGSKTYQPQHF
>TRBD2|medium-sized|TRBJ2-1|TRBV6-5
TGTGCCACAAGGACTAGCGGGGGATACAATGAGCAGTTCTTC
CATRTSGGYNEQFF
>TRBD1|medium-sized|TRBJ1-5|TRBV19
TGTGCCAGTAGTATCTCCGGGACAGGGCCTCAGCCCCAGCATTTT
CASSISGTGPQPQHF
>TRBD2|NA|TRBJ2-1|TRBV28
TGTGCCAGCAGCAGGGCTAGCGGGACAAACTACAATGAGCAGTTCTTC
CASSRASGTNYNEQFF
>NA|few|TRBJ1-4|TRBV20-1
TGCAGTGCTAGGGGCAGGGGAACAACTAATGAAAAACTGTTTTTT
CSARGRGTTNEKLFF
>NA|medium-sized|TRBJ1-4|TRBV6-2/TRBV6-3
TGTGCCAGCAGTTACTCTGGAGCAACTAATGAAAAACTGTTTTTT
CASSYSGATNEKLFF
>TRBD2|medium-sized|TRBJ2-2|TRBV27
TGTGCCAGCAGTCCCACTCTGACTAGCGGGAGGATAACCGGGGAGCTGTTTTTT
CASSPTLTSGRITGELFF
>NA|many|TRBJ1-6|TRBV5-6
TGTGCCAGCAGGAGTTGGAAGACGGGTAGCTCCTATAATTCACCCCTCCACTTT
CASRSWKTGSSYNSPLHF
>NA|medium-sized|TRBJ2-3|TRBV30
TGTGCCTGGAGTGTATCTGCTGGCACAGATACGCAGTATTTT
CAWSVSAGTDTQYF
>NA|many|TRBJ2-7|TRBV5-6
TGTGCCAGCAGCTATCAGGGTTTTAGCTACGAGCAGTACTTC
CASSYQGFSYEQYF